This entry lists 12 T cell receptor beta chains sequenced from one sample in a study of OX40 agonist ivuxolimab in advanced cancers. Data came from immunoSEQ multiplex PCR; TCRdb stores just in-frame clones and leaves some out. Here the sample spans 35,000 to 50,000 clones, about nine tenths being singletons. The sequences come from CD4+ or CD8+ T cells sorted from blood, collected in a trial of the OX40 agonist ivuxolimab. These TCRs come from an adult with an advanced solid tumor such as melanoma, head and neck, liver or kidney cancer.

In this sample, this clone turned up a few times. This chain joins TRBV5-5 and TRBJ1-5, with TRBD1 as a possible D gene (6 bases). The CDR3 is made up of 13 amino acids. V lost 1 base to trimming and J lost 4 bases, with 6 bases between them. Germline CDR1 and CDR2: SGHKS and YYEKEE (reference sequence). The CDR3 bases are TGTGCCAGCAGCTTGCAGGGGAATCAGCCCCAGCATTTT. Translating gives CASSLQGNQPQHF.

The chain combines TRBV28 with TRBJ1-5; D gene ambiguous. This CDR3 is built from 12 residues. The germline V and J ends were trimmed by 3 bases and 7 bases, with 7 bases remaining between them. Per the germline V gene, CDR1 is MDHEN and CDR2 is SYDVKM. In nucleotides, the CDR3 is TGTGCCAGCAGTTTGGGGAGGCAGCCCCAGCATTTT. This translates into CASSLGRQPQHF.

The gene calls are TRBV9 and TRBJ2-4; D is undetermined. The CDR3 has 13 residues. The V gene lost 9 bases and the J gene lost 0 bases, with 10 bases spanning the gap. Germline lookup yields CDR1 SGDLS and CDR2 YYNGEE. The CDR3 protein is CANRRVAKNIQYF. The CDR3 DNA sequence: TGTGCCAACCGAAGGGTAGCCAAAAACATTCAGTACTTC.

The V call is TRBV7-6, the J call TRBJ2-3; D unclear. Germline V lookup: CDR1 SGHVS, CDR2 FNYEAQ. The V and J ends lost 8 bases and 1 base respectively, with 13 bases between them. The CDR3 spans 14 residues. CDR3 sequence (DNA): TGTGCCAGCTCCGAAAGCCTGGGCACAGATACGCAGTATTTT. Its protein is CASSESLGTDTQYF.

In its sample, this clone is medium-sized. The chain recombines TRBV18 with TRBJ1-5; D remains ambiguous. V was trimmed by 3 bases and J by 4 bases, leaving 7 bases between them. CDR1 KGHSH and CDR2 LQKENI come from the germline V gene. The CDR3 length is 13 residues. Here the CDR3 DNA reads TGTGCCAGCTCACCTAGCCAGAATCAGCCCCAGCATTTT. Translated: CASSPSQNQPQHF.

The chain combines TRBV5-1 with TRBJ2-3, with unresolved D. V was trimmed by 7 bases and J by 3 bases, leaving 15 bases between them. Germline V gene data show CDR1 as SGHRS and CDR2 as YFSETQ. The CDR3 totals 14 residues. The chain's CDR3 is CASGRGVATDTQYF. In nucleotides, the CDR3 is TGCGCCAGCGGACGCGGAGTAGCTACAGATACGCAGTATTTT.

J is TRBJ2-7 and V is TRBV7-2; 8 nucleotides match TRBD1. This CDR3 is 17 amino acids long. The ends lost 0 bases at V and 5 bases at J; junction bases unmatched: 12. CDR1 is SGHTA, CDR2 FQGNSA, per germline. For the CDR3, the DNA is TGTGCCAGCAGCTTAGCCAGGACAGGGACGGGCACCCACGAGCAGTACTTC. Protein product: CASSLARTGTGTHEQYF.

V is TRBV29-1 and J is TRBJ2-7, with a weak D call TRBD1 (5 bases). V gave up 7 bases and J gave up 6 bases, with 13 bases separating them. Germline lookup yields CDR1 SQVTM and CDR2 ANQGSEA. There are 11 residues in the CDR3. The CDR3 region has the DNA TGCAGCGCCGGTGTGACAGTCGAGCAGTACTTC. It encodes CSAGVTVEQYF.

CDR3 residues: CASSLYGINYGYTF. CDR3 nucleotides: TGTGCCAGCAGCTTATACGGTATTAACTATGGCTACACCTTC. V usage is TRBV7-2 and J usage is TRBJ1-2; D not certain. Germline CDR1 and CDR2: SGHTA and FQGNSA. The ends were cut back, 2 bases at V and 1 base at J, with 8 bases in the middle. The CDR3 length is 14 residues.

This chain links TRBV4-3 with TRBJ1-6; 8 nucleotides align to TRBD1. Unmatched junction bases numbered 9, after V lost 1 base and J lost 10 bases. The CDR3 is 16 residues long. Germline V gene sequence: CDR1 LGHNA, CDR2 YSLEER. CDR3 loop: CASSQATRQGQSPLHF. The CDR3 DNA reads TGCGCCAGCAGCCAAGCCACACGACAGGGGCAGTCACCCCTCCACTTT.

This clone was seen just once. The chain is built from TRBV5-5 and TRBJ2-5, with D tentatively TRBD2 (5 bases). V shed 6 bases and J shed 1 base, with 13 bases lying between them. CDR1 SGHKS and CDR2 YYEKEE come from the germline V gene (reference sequence). The CDR3 extends over 14 amino acids. The CDR3 sequence: CASNRGNPQETQYF. CDR3 sequence (DNA): TGTGCCAGCAATCGGGGAAACCCCCAAGAGACCCAGTACTTC.

This clone was observed once. V usage is TRBV6-1 and J usage is TRBJ2-3; tentative D call: TRBD1 (7 bases). The CDR3 is made up of 19 amino acids. V lost 2 bases and J 0 bases, leaving 21 bases between the germline ends. CDR1 is MNHNS, CDR2 SASEGT, per germline. CDR3 residues: CASSEKGARAGPSTDTQYF. In nucleotides, the CDR3 is TGTGCCAGCAGTGAAAAGGGGGCTAGGGCGGGACCTAGCACAGATACGCAGTATTTT.